This T cell receptor beta chain derives from a study of post-analysis software for immune sequencing data. Turning to the study itself: Relapsing-remitting, secondary progressive and progressive-relapsing courses of multiple sclerosis were included.

TCR beta cDNA libraries included unique molecular identifiers. T cells numbering about 0.85 to 11 million yielded cDNA molecules that totaled approximately 500,000. TCRdb ran MiXCR on the PCR reads and lists one entry per CDR3 protein. The data contain fewer than 900,000 distinct CDR3 sequences, approximately 44% of them seen just once; the ten biggest clones take up approximately 5%. This clonotype was obtained from a girl aged 5 to 17 with multiple sclerosis. Sequencing was performed on blood.

CDR3: CASRLTSLLHEQYF. CDR3 in DNA: TGTGCCAGCAGGTTGACTAGCCTCCTCCACGAGCAGTACTTC. The gene calls are TRBV7-2 and TRBJ2-1, with 7 bases fitting TRBD2. The J call may be faulty, since TRBJ2-7 better matches the DNA end. Germline CDR1 and CDR2: SGHTA and FQGNSA. The CDR3 totals 14 residues.